This entry is about one T cell receptor beta chain. Resolution of symptoms, clearance, or two negative PCRs was present in recovered Cohort 3 donors. This sample was taken from a study of blood T cell repertoires in COVID-19. Study details: There were acute and convalescent COVID-19 samples, and they came from the United States, Italy and Spain. T cells, B-cell-depleted T cells, or PBMCs supplied cDNA or gDNA.

Authors' data handling: The authors estimated nucleated cell counts from reference gene primer amplification. Clones were read by immunoSEQ multiplex PCR, and TCRdb kept only the in-frame ones, dropping some. V and J calls plus clone size are reproduced from that table; the DNA served to infer D and trimming. The table includes hundreds of thousands of clones, approximately 91% detected once. The germline V gene encodes CDR1 MNHEY and CDR2 SMNVEV (reference sequence). CDR3 length: 14 amino acids. J lost 6 bases, V lost 6 bases, and 8 bases had no gene match. V usage is TRBV27 and J usage is TRBJ1-2; 9 positions match TRBD1. Sequences were obtained from PBMCs or T cells enriched from blood (not recorded which). This receptor was obtained from a woman aged 60-75 years who had recovered from COVID-19. CDR3 nucleotide sequence: TGTGCCAGCAGGCCCGCCGGGACAGGGCATGGCTACACCTTC. Protein: CASRPAGTGHGYTF.